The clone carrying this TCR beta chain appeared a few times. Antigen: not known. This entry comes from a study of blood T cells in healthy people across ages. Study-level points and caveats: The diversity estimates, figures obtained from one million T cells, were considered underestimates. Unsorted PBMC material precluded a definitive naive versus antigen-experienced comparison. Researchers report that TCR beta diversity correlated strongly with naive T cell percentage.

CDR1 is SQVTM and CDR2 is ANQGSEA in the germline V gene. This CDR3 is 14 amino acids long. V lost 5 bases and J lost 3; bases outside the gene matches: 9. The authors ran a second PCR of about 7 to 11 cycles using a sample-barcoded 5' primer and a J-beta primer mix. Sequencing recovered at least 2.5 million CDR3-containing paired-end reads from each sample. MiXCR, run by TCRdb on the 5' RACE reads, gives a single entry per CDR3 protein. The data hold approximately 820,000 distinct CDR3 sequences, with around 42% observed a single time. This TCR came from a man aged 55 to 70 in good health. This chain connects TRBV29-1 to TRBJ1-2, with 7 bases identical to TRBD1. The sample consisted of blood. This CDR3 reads CSVSTADRDYGYTF. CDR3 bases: TGCAGCGTTTCCACCGCCGACAGGGACTATGGCTACACCTTC.